This entry features one T cell receptor (beta chain) sequence. Its specificity is not known. Profiled with immunoSEQ multiplex PCR; TCRdb holds only in-frame clones, not every one. The table includes tens of thousands of clones, about 80% detected once. Documented time point: cycle 4 day 1 (C4D1), after about 6 weeks of nivolumab. There was relapse after autologous stem cell transplantation in every patient, and there was variation in brentuximab vedotin exposure. The sample originates from a study of PD-1 blockade in classical Hodgkin lymphoma. General observations from the study: At baseline, newly diagnosed patients reportedly showed less TCR diversity than healthy donors. Exclusion was applied to patients who started nivolumab under 1 year after ASCT. Prior to therapy, complete responders displayed diversity much like that of newly diagnosed patients.

The CDR3 runs to 14 residues. The receptor was derived from a human donor with classical Hodgkin lymphoma. The sample here was peripheral blood mononuclear cells (PBMCs), taken before the fourth cycle of nivolumab. The rearrangement joins TRBV21-1 to TRBJ2-3; the table names TRBD1, a call not compared with the DNA. TRBV21-1 is described as a pseudogene. The CDR3 region is CASSSDRAGDTQYF. The CDR3 DNA reads as TGTGCCAGCAGCAGCGACAGGGCCGGGGATACGCAGTATTTT.